The rows below give T cell receptor beta chains drawn from one sample of a study of cytomegalovirus exposure and HLA in healthy donors. Here immunoSEQ multiplex PCR was the method, and the copy in TCRdb shows in-frame clones only, minus some. The sample shows 60,000 to 80,000 clones, approximately 79% of them seen only once. The sample taken for sequencing was PBMCs. These receptors were collected from a woman under 40 in good health and CMV-seronegative. CDR3s include the opening cysteine and the closing phenylalanine or tryptophan. A D gene is named only where the DNA matches it firmly. Where a row states a size, it is once, few, many or the class of an expanded clone; other rows omit it.

V gene: TRBV5-8; J gene: TRBJ2-4; clone size: NA; D gene: NA; CDR3 protein: CASSLAVGQEGLAKNIQYF; CDR3 DNA: TGTGCCAGCAGCTTGGCAGTGGGGCAGGAAGGGTTGGCCAAAAACATTCAGTACTTC
V gene: TRBV9; J gene: TRBJ2-2; clone size: few; D gene: NA; CDR3 protein: CASSAHTRELFF; CDR3 DNA: TGTGCCAGCAGCGCCCACACGAGGGAGCTGTTTTTT
V gene: TRBV29-1; J gene: TRBJ1-1; clone size: NA; D gene: NA; CDR3 protein: CSVEIYTEAFF; CDR3 DNA: TGCAGCGTTGAAATCTACACTGAAGCTTTCTTT
V gene: TRBV2; J gene: TRBJ1-1; clone size: few; D gene: TRBD1; CDR3 protein: CASSPGTGLPEAFF; CDR3 DNA: TGTGCCAGCAGTCCCGGGACAGGGTTGCCTGAAGCTTTCTTT
V gene: TRBV19; J gene: TRBJ1-1; clone size: NA; D gene: TRBD1; CDR3 protein: CASKVDRGPLMNTEAFF; CDR3 DNA: TGTGCCAGTAAGGTTGACAGGGGGCCGCTAATGAACACTGAAGCTTTCTTT
V gene: TRBV29-1; J gene: TRBJ1-2; clone size: few; D gene: NA; CDR3 protein: CSVEGGDRYGYTF; CDR3 DNA: TGCAGCGTTGAAGGGGGGGATCGGTATGGCTACACCTTC
V gene: TRBV11-1; J gene: TRBJ2-1; clone size: NA; D gene: NA; CDR3 protein: CASSFSGVSSYNEQFF; CDR3 DNA: TGTGCCAGCAGCTTTTCGGGGGTTAGCTCCTACAATGAGCAGTTCTTC
V gene: TRBV19; J gene: TRBJ2-3; clone size: NA; D gene: NA; CDR3 protein: CASSIGGKVEF; CDR3 DNA: TGTGCCAGTAGTATTGGAGGGAAAGTGGAGTTT
V gene: TRBV10-3; J gene: TRBJ1-1; clone size: NA; D gene: NA; CDR3 protein: CAISAEGINTEAFF; CDR3 DNA: TGTGCCATCAGTGCCGAGGGAATTAACACTGAAGCTTTCTTT
V gene: TRBV21-1; J gene: TRBJ2-3; clone size: few; D gene: NA; CDR3 protein: CASSARYRARQGLTDTQYF; CDR3 DNA: TGTGCCAGCAGCGCGAGATACCGGGCCAGGCAGGGGCTCACAGATACGCAGTATTTT
V gene: TRBV29-1; J gene: TRBJ1-4; clone size: NA; D gene: NA; CDR3 protein: CSVAGGGFNEKLFF; CDR3 DNA: TGCAGCGTTGCCGGGGGGGGGTTTAATGAAAAACTGTTTTTT
V gene: TRBV9; J gene: TRBJ2-2; clone size: NA; D gene: NA; CDR3 protein: CASSVEAVAPGNTGELFF; CDR3 DNA: TGTGCCAGCAGCGTAGAAGCGGTGGCCCCCGGGAACACCGGGGAGCTGTTTTTT
V gene: TRBV5-1; J gene: TRBJ2-1; clone size: NA; D gene: TRBD2; CDR3 protein: CASSWDSGPTYNEQFF; CDR3 DNA: TGCGCCAGCAGCTGGGATAGCGGGCCAACCTACAATGAGCAGTTCTTC
V gene: TRBV5-5; J gene: TRBJ1-5; clone size: few; D gene: NA; CDR3 protein: CASAGDPNQPQHF; CDR3 DNA: TGTGCCAGCGCTGGAGACCCTAATCAGCCCCAGCATTTT
V gene: TRBV15; J gene: TRBJ2-1; clone size: NA; D gene: TRBD2; CDR3 protein: CATSREVLAGASYEQFF; CDR3 DNA: TGTGCCACCAGCAGAGAAGTACTAGCGGGGGCGAGTTATGAGCAGTTCTTC
V gene: TRBV11-2; J gene: TRBJ2-5; clone size: few; D gene: TRBD2; CDR3 protein: CASSFLLAYPTETQYF; CDR3 DNA: TGTGCCAGCAGCTTCCTACTAGCGTACCCAACGGAGACCCAGTACTTC
V gene: TRBV19; J gene: TRBJ1-5; clone size: few; D gene: NA; CDR3 protein: CASTGRPLGNQPQHF; CDR3 DNA: TGTGCCAGTACAGGAAGGCCTTTGGGCAATCAGCCCCAGCATTTT
V gene: TRBV23-1; J gene: TRBJ2-7; clone size: NA; D gene: NA; CDR3 protein: CASSQSNCLRFYEQYF; CDR3 DNA: TGCGCCAGCAGTCAATCGAACTGTCTCCGTTTCTACGAGCAGTACTTC
V gene: TRBV4-3; J gene: TRBJ1-1; clone size: NA; D gene: NA; CDR3 protein: CASSQGGGRGNTEAFF; CDR3 DNA: TGCGCCAGCAGCCAAGGGGGGGGGCGCGGGAACACTGAAGCTTTCTTT
V gene: TRBV18; J gene: TRBJ2-1; clone size: NA; D gene: NA; CDR3 protein: CASSGVYNEQFF; CDR3 DNA: TGTGCCAGTTCGGGGGTCTACAATGAGCAGTTCTTC
V gene: TRBV7-2; J gene: TRBJ1-1; clone size: NA; D gene: TRBD1; CDR3 protein: CASSLGQGGMANTEAFF; CDR3 DNA: TGTGCCAGCAGCTTAGGACAGGGGGGGATGGCGAACACTGAAGCTTTCTTT
V gene: TRBV27; J gene: TRBJ2-3; clone size: NA; D gene: TRBD2; CDR3 protein: CASSSRLAATNTQYF; CDR3 DNA: TGTGCCAGCAGTTCTCGACTAGCGGCCACAAATACGCAGTATTTT
V gene: TRBV5-1; J gene: TRBJ1-5; clone size: NA; D gene: NA; CDR3 protein: CASSLGVPDQPQHF; CDR3 DNA: TGCGCCAGCAGCTTGGGTGTTCCGGATCAGCCCCAGCATTTT
V gene: TRBV14; J gene: TRBJ1-3; clone size: once; D gene: NA; CDR3 protein: CASSRVGSSGNTIYF; CDR3 DNA: TGTGCCAGCAGCCGCGTCGGGAGCTCTGGAAACACCATATATTTT
V gene: TRBV2; J gene: TRBJ1-2; clone size: NA; D gene: NA; CDR3 protein: CASARAVGYTF; CDR3 DNA: TGTGCCAGCGCCAGGGCCGTCGGCTACACCTTC
V gene: TRBV5-4; J gene: TRBJ1-1; clone size: once; D gene: TRBD1; CDR3 protein: CASSLGTGGPNTEAFF; CDR3 DNA: TGTGCCAGCAGCCTAGGGACAGGGGGCCCGAACACTGAAGCTTTCTTT
V gene: TRBV19; J gene: TRBJ1-3; clone size: NA; D gene: TRBD1; CDR3 protein: CAASRGLAGNTIYF; CDR3 DNA: TGTGCCGCAAGCAGGGGGCTGGCTGGAAACACCATATATTTT
V gene: TRBV9; J gene: TRBJ1-1; clone size: NA; D gene: TRBD1; CDR3 protein: CASSVGQERTGYSEAFF; CDR3 DNA: TGTGCCAGCAGCGTAGGTCAAGAGAGGACAGGGTACTCTGAAGCTTTCTTT
V gene: TRBV5-1; J gene: TRBJ2-3; clone size: once; D gene: NA; CDR3 protein: CASSLGGSTDTQYF; CDR3 DNA: TGCGCCAGCAGCTTGGGAGGCAGCACAGATACGCAGTATTTT
V gene: TRBV4-2; J gene: TRBJ1-3; clone size: NA; D gene: TRBD1; CDR3 protein: CASSQAPGGLSGNTIYF; CDR3 DNA: TGTGCCAGCAGCCAAGCCCCAGGGGGCCTCTCTGGAAACACCATATATTTT
V gene: TRBV29-1; J gene: TRBJ1-1; clone size: NA; D gene: TRBD1; CDR3 protein: CSVVTGMNTEAFF; CDR3 DNA: TGCAGCGTGGTGACAGGGATGAACACTGAAGCTTTCTTT
V gene: TRBV5-1; J gene: TRBJ2-6; clone size: NA; D gene: TRBD2; CDR3 protein: CASSSGGLSGANVLTF; CDR3 DNA: TGCGCCAGCAGCTCGGGGGGGCTCTCTGGGGCCAACGTCCTGACTTTC
V gene: TRBV5-1; J gene: TRBJ1-5; clone size: few; D gene: NA; CDR3 protein: CASSLEGGGNQPQHF; CDR3 DNA: TGCGCCAGCAGCTTGGAAGGGGGAGGCAATCAGCCCCAGCATTTT
V gene: TRBV30; J gene: TRBJ2-7; clone size: NA; D gene: NA; CDR3 protein: CAWSPLRERAHEQYF; CDR3 DNA: TGTGCCTGGAGTCCCCTCCGGGAAAGGGCTCACGAGCAGTACTTC
V gene: TRBV11-2; J gene: TRBJ2-3; clone size: NA; D gene: TRBD1; CDR3 protein: CASSSYRDRGPDTQYF; CDR3 DNA: TGTGCCAGCAGCTCATACCGGGACAGGGGGCCAGATACGCAGTATTTT
V gene: TRBV6-6; J gene: TRBJ2-1; clone size: NA; D gene: NA; CDR3 protein: CASRTESGDNEQFF; CDR3 DNA: TGTGCCAGCAGGACAGAGTCGGGCGACAATGAGCAGTTCTTC
V gene: TRBV6-5; J gene: TRBJ2-2; clone size: NA; D gene: NA; CDR3 protein: CASSYSKRGELFF; CDR3 DNA: TGTGCCAGCAGTTACTCGAAACGGGGGGAGCTGTTTTTT
V gene: TRBV27; J gene: TRBJ2-1; clone size: NA; D gene: NA; CDR3 protein: CASSWTANYNEQFF; CDR3 DNA: TGTGCCAGCAGTTGGACTGCTAACTACAATGAGCAGTTCTTC
V gene: TRBV4-3; J gene: TRBJ1-2; clone size: NA; D gene: TRBD1; CDR3 protein: CASSLNRGPNYGYTF; CDR3 DNA: TGCGCCAGCAGCCTTAACAGGGGCCCTAACTATGGCTACACCTTC
V gene: TRBV21-1; J gene: TRBJ1-5; clone size: NA; D gene: NA; CDR3 protein: CASSKRTGTSNQPQHF; CDR3 DNA: TGTGCCAGCAGCAAAAGGACAGGAACCAGCAATCAGCCCCAGCATTTT
V gene: TRBV5-5; J gene: TRBJ1-2; clone size: NA; D gene: NA; CDR3 protein: CASSADTSNYGYTF; CDR3 DNA: TGTGCCAGCAGCGCGGACACCTCTAACTATGGCTACACCTTC
V gene: TRBV5-1; J gene: TRBJ2-2; clone size: NA; D gene: NA; CDR3 protein: CASSPRGFNTGELFF; CDR3 DNA: TGCGCCAGCAGCCCGAGAGGGTTTAATACCGGGGAGCTGTTTTTT
V gene: TRBV9; J gene: TRBJ2-5; clone size: NA; D gene: TRBD1; CDR3 protein: CASSAAPTGRQETQYF; CDR3 DNA: TGTGCCAGCAGCGCGGCCCCGACAGGGCGACAAGAGACCCAGTACTTC
V gene: TRBV9; J gene: TRBJ1-2; clone size: NA; D gene: NA; CDR3 protein: CASSVSDKNYGYTF; CDR3 DNA: TGTGCCAGCAGCGTTTCCGACAAGAACTATGGCTACACCTTC
V gene: TRBV6-5; J gene: TRBJ1-6; clone size: few; D gene: NA; CDR3 protein: CASSSGLNNSPLHF; CDR3 DNA: TGTGCCAGCAGTTCGGGACTCAATAATTCACCCCTCCACTTT
V gene: TRBV25-1; J gene: TRBJ2-1; clone size: NA; D gene: TRBD2; CDR3 protein: CASSWAGDFNEQFF; CDR3 DNA: TGTGCCAGCAGCTGGGCGGGGGACTTCAATGAGCAGTTCTTC
V gene: TRBV11-2; J gene: TRBJ2-5; clone size: once; D gene: NA; CDR3 protein: CASSLGLAETQYF; CDR3 DNA: TGTGCCAGCAGCTTAGGTCTGGCAGAGACCCAGTACTTC
V gene: TRBV29-1; J gene: TRBJ1-2; clone size: NA; D gene: NA; CDR3 protein: CSVDRENYGYTF; CDR3 DNA: TGCAGCGTTGACAGGGAAAACTATGGCTACACCTTC
V gene: TRBV5-4; J gene: TRBJ1-1; clone size: few; D gene: NA; CDR3 protein: CASSRGGKRDTEAFF; CDR3 DNA: TGTGCCAGCAGCAGGGGGGGAAAGCGGGACACTGAAGCTTTCTTT
V gene: TRBV6-5; J gene: TRBJ1-2; clone size: NA; D gene: TRBD1; CDR3 protein: CASSLTLGQGGYTF; CDR3 DNA: TGTGCCAGCAGCCTAACCTTGGGACAGGGGGGCTACACCTTC
V gene: TRBV9; J gene: TRBJ2-3; clone size: NA; D gene: TRBD1; CDR3 protein: CASSASQGAQGTQYF; CDR3 DNA: TGTGCCAGCAGCGCATCTCAGGGGGCGCAGGGTACGCAGTATTTT
V gene: TRBV5-4; J gene: TRBJ2-5; clone size: NA; D gene: NA; CDR3 protein: CASSLRNGEGETQYF; CDR3 DNA: TGTGCCAGCAGCTTACGCAACGGGGAAGGGGAGACCCAGTACTTC
V gene: TRBV6-5; J gene: TRBJ1-1; clone size: NA; D gene: NA; CDR3 protein: CASRGGGTEAFF; CDR3 DNA: TGTGCCAGCAGGGGAGGGGGAACTGAAGCTTTCTTT
V gene: TRBV6-5; J gene: TRBJ2-5; clone size: NA; D gene: NA; CDR3 protein: CASSPLRGGQETQYF; CDR3 DNA: TGTGCCAGCAGTCCGCTGAGGGGAGGACAAGAGACCCAGTACTTC
V gene: TRBV30; J gene: TRBJ2-1; clone size: NA; D gene: NA; CDR3 protein: CAWSGPSEDNEQFF; CDR3 DNA: TGTGCCTGGAGTGGTCCCAGCGAGGACAATGAGCAGTTCTTC
V gene: TRBV6-1; J gene: TRBJ1-5; clone size: NA; D gene: NA; CDR3 protein: CASSAYGTNQPQHF; CDR3 DNA: TGTGCCAGCAGTGCTTACGGGACAAATCAGCCCCAGCATTTT
V gene: TRBV30; J gene: TRBJ1-4; clone size: NA; D gene: TRBD1; CDR3 protein: CAWTRNRGNEKLFF; CDR3 DNA: TGTGCCTGGACGAGAAACAGGGGGAACGAAAAACTGTTTTTT
V gene: TRBV7-2; J gene: TRBJ2-1; clone size: few; D gene: TRBD2; CDR3 protein: CASSGGGGNYNEQFF; CDR3 DNA: TGTGCCAGCAGCGGCGGGGGAGGGAACTACAATGAGCAGTTCTTC
V gene: TRBV30; J gene: TRBJ1-6; clone size: NA; D gene: TRBD1; CDR3 protein: CAWSDRGNSPLHF; CDR3 DNA: TGTGCCTGGAGCGACAGGGGTAATTCACCCCTCCACTTT
V gene: TRBV7-2; J gene: TRBJ2-3; clone size: NA; D gene: NA; CDR3 protein: CASSLGVATDTQYF; CDR3 DNA: TGTGCCAGCAGCCTCGGAGTTGCGACAGATACGCAGTATTTT